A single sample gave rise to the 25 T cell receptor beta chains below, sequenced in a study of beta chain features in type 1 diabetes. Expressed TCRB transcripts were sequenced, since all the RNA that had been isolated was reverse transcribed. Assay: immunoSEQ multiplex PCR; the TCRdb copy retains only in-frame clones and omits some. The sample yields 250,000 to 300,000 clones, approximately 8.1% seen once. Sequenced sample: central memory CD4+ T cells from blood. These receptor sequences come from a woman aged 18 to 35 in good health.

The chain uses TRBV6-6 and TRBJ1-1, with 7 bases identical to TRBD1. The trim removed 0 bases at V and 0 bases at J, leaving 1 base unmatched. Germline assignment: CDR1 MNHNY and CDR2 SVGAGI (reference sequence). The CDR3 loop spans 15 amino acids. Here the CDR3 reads CASSYSDRLNTEAFF. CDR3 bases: TGTGCCAGCAGTTACTCGGACAGGCTGAACACTGAAGCTTTCTTT.

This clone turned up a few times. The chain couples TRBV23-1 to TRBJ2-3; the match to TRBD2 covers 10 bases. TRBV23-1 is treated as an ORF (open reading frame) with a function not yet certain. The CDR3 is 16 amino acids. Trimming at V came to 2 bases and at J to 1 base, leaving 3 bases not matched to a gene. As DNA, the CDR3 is TGCGCCAGCAGTCAACCGACTAGCGGGTGCACAGATACGCAGTATTTT. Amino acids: CASSQPTSGCTDTQYF.

The CDR3 DNA follows: TGTGCCAGCAGCTTGGTTCCTCAGTCCTACGAGCAGTACGTC. This sequence encodes CASSLVPQSYEQYV. This chain links TRBV5-4 with TRBJ2-7; D remains ambiguous. CDR3 length: 14 amino acids. V lost 0 bases to trimming and J lost 1 base, with 8 bases between them. The germline gives CDR1 SGHNT, CDR2 YYREEE (reference sequence).

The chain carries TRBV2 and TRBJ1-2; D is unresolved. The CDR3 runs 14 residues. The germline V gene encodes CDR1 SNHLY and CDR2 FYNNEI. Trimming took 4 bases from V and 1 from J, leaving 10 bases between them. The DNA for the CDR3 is TGTGCCAGCAGTGGAGGCAGCTTTAACTATGGCTACACCTTC. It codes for CASSGGSFNYGYTF.

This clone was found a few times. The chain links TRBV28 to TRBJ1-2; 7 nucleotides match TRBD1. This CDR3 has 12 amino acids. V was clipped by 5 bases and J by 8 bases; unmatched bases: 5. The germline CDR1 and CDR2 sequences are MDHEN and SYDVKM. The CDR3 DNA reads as TGTGCCAGCAGTCCTACAGGGGTCGGCTACACCTTC. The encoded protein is CASSPTGVGYTF.

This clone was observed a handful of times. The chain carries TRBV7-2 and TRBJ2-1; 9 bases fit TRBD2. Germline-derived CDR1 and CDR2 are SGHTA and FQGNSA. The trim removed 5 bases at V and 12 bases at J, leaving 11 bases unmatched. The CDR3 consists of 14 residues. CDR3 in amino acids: CASSPESAGGVQFF. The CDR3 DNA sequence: TGTGCCAGCAGCCCCGAATCGGCGGGAGGGGTGCAGTTCTTC.

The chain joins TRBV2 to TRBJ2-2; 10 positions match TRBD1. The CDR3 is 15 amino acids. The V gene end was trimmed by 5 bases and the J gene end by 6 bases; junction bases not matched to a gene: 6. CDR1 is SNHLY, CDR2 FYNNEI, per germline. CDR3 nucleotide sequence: TGTGCCAGCAGTAGGGACAGGGGTGGCCCCGGGGAGCTGTTTTTT. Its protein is CASSRDRGGPGELFF.

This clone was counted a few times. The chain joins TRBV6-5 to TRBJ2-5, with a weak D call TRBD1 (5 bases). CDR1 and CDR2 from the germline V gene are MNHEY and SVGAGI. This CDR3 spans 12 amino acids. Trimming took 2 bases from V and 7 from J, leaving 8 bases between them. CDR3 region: CASSYPQGTQYF. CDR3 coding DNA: TGTGCCAGCAGTTACCCTCAGGGGACCCAGTACTTC.

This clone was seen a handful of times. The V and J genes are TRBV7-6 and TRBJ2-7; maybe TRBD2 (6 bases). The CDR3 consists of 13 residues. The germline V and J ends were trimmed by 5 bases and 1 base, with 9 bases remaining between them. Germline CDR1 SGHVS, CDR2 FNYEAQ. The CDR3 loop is CASSVGGSYEQYV. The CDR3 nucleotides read TGTGCCAGCAGCGTTGGAGGGTCCTACGAGCAGTACGTC.

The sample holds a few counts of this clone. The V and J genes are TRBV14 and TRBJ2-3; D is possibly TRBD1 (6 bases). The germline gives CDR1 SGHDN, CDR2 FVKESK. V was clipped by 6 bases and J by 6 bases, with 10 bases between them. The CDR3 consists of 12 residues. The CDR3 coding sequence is TGTGCCAGCAGACAGGGTTACGATACGCAGTATTTT. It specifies CASRQGYDTQYF.

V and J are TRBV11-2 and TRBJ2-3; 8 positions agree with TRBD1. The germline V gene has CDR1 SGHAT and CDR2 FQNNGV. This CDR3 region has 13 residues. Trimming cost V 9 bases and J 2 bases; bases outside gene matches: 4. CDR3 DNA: TGTGCCAGTAAGACAGGGGTCACAGATACGCAGTATTTT. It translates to CASKTGVTDTQYF.

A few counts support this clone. CDR3 region: CASSSSTTGELFF. The CDR3 coding sequence is TGTGCCAGCAGCTCGAGCACCACCGGGGAGCTGTTTTTT. V gene TRBV11-2 combines with J gene TRBJ2-2; D remains ambiguous. The CDR3 is 13 residues long. V was cut by 4 bases and J by 4 bases, with 7 bases left in between. Germline lookup yields CDR1 SGHAT and CDR2 FQNNGV.

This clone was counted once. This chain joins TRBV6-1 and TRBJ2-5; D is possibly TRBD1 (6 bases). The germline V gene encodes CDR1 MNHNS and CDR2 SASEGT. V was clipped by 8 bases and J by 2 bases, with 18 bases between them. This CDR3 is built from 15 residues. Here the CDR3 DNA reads TGTGCCAGCGGGAACCGAAGACAGGCTCAAGAGACCCAGTACTTC. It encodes CASGNRRQAQETQYF.

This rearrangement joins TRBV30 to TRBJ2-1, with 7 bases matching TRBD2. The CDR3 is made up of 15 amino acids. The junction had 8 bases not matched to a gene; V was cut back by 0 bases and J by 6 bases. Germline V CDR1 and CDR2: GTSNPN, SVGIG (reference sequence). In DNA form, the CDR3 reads TGTGCCTGGAGTGTGGACCGGGGAGGGGTCAATGAGCAGTTCTTC. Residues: CAWSVDRGGVNEQFF.

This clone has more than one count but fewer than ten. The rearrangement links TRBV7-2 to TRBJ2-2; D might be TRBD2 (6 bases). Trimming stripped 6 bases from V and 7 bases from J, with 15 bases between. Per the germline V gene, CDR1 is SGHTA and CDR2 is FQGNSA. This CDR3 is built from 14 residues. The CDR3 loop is CASRSEGIGGELFF. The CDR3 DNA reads TGTGCCAGCAGGTCGGAGGGAATCGGCGGGGAGCTGTTTTTT.

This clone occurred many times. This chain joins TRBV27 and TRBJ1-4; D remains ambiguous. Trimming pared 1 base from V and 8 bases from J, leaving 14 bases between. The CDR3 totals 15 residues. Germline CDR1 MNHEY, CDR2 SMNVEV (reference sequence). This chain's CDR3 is CASSLFAALGEKLFF. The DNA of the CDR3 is TGTGCCAGCAGTTTATTCGCAGCACTGGGGGAAAAACTGTTTTTT.

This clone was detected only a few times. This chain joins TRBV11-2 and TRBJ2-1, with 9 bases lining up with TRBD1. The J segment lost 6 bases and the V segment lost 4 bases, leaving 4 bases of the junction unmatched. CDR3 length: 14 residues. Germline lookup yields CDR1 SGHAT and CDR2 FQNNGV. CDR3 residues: CASSSWDRANEQFF. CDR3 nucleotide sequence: TGTGCCAGCAGCTCCTGGGACAGGGCCAATGAGCAGTTCTTC.

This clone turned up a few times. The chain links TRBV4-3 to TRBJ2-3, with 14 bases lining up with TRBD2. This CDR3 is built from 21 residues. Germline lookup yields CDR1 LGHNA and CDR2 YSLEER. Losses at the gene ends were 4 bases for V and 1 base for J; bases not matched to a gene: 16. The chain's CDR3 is CASSRFPGTSGSRVGTDTQYF. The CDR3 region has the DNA TGCGCCAGCAGCCGGTTCCCCGGGACTAGCGGGAGCCGGGTTGGCACAGATACGCAGTATTTT.

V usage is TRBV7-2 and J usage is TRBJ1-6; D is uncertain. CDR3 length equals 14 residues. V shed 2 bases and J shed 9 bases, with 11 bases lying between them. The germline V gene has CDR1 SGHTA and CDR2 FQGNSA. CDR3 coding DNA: TGTGCCAGCAGCTTATGGATATCAGGTTCACCCCTCCACTTT. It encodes CASSLWISGSPLHF.

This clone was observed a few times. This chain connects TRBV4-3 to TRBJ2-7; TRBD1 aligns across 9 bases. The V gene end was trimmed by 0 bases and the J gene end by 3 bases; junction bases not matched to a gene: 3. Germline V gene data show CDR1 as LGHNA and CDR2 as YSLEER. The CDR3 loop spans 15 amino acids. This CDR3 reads CASSQESGQGYEQYV. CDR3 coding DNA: TGCGCCAGCAGCCAAGAATCGGGACAGGGCTACGAGCAGTACGTC.

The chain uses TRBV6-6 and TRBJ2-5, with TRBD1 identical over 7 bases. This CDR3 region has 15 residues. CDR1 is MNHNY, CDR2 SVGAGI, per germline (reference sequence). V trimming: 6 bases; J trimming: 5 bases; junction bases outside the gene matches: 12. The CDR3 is CASRPRITGVETQYF. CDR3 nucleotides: TGTGCCAGCAGGCCTCGTATTACAGGGGTGGAGACCCAGTACTTC.

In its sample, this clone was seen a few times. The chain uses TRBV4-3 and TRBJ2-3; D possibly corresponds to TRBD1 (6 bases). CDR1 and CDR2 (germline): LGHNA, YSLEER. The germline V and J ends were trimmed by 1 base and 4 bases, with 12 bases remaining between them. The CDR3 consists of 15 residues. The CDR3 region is CASSQGAGAADTQYF. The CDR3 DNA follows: TGCGCCAGCAGCCAAGGGGCAGGGGCGGCAGATACGCAGTATTTT.

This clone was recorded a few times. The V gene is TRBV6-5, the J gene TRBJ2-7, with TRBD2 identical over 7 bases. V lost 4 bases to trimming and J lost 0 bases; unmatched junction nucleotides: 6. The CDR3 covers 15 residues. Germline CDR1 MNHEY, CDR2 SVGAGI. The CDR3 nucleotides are TGTGCCAGCAGTTTACGGCGGGGGAGCTCCTACGAGCAGTACGTC. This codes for CASSLRRGSSYEQYV.

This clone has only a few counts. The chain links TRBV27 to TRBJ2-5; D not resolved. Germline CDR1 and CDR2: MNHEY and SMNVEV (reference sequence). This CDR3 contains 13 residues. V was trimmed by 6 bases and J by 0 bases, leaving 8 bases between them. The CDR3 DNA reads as TGTGCCAGCAGCCCAAGCTACCAAGAGACCCAGTACTTC. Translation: CASSPSYQETQYF.

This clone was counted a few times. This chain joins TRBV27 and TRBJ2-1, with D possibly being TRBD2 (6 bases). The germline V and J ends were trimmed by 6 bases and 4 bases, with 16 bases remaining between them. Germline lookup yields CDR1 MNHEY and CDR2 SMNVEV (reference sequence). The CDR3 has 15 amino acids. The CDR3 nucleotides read TGTGCCAGCAGCCCGAACTGGGCGGGATACAATGAGCAGTTCTTC. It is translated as CASSPNWAGYNEQFF.